These 17 T cell receptor beta chains came from one sample sequenced in a study of shared clonotypes between healthy human individuals. Data came from immunoSEQ multiplex PCR; TCRdb stores just in-frame clones and leaves some out. Here the sample spans about 180,000 clones, around 93% being singletons. The sample was naive CD4+ T cells sorted from blood. Specified subset: CD45RA+ positively selected. The receptors originated from a woman younger than 45 in good health.

The genes are TRBV7-9 and TRBJ2-7, with 9 bases that match TRBD2. Germline V lookup: CDR1 SEHNR, CDR2 FQNEAQ (reference sequence). The CDR3 has 16 residues. Trimming took 1 base from V and 0 from J; bases not matched to a gene: 4. DNA for the CDR3: TGTGCCAGCAGCTTAGGCTCGCGGGAGGGCTCCTACGAGCAGTACTTC. Encoded protein: CASSLGSREGSYEQYF.

The chain couples TRBV6-5 to TRBJ2-2; D possibly corresponds to TRBD1 (7 bases). Germline values: CDR1 MNHEY, CDR2 SVGAGI. The CDR3 extends over 14 amino acids. The V end lost 6 bases, the J end lost 3 bases, and 11 bases lay between the germline ends. The CDR3 nucleotides read TGTGCCAGCAGGCGGGACAGCCACACCGGGGAGCTGTTTTTT. Translating gives CASRRDSHTGELFF.

The J gene is TRBJ2-2, the V gene TRBV6-5, with D possibly matching TRBD2 (6 bases). CDR1 is MNHEY and CDR2 is SVGAGI in the germline V gene. The CDR3 is 14 residues long. Trimming pared 0 bases from V and 11 bases from J, leaving 13 bases between. The CDR3 loop is CASSYSPGTSELFF. The DNA of the CDR3 is TGTGCCAGCAGTTACTCGCCAGGGACTTCTGAGCTGTTTTTT.

The chain links TRBV10-1 to TRBJ2-4, with D hard to call. This CDR3 has 13 amino acids. Trimming took off 2 bases at V and 11 bases at J, with 13 bases between the two ends. Germline CDR1 WNHNN, CDR2 SYGVQD (reference sequence). As DNA, the CDR3 is TGCGCCAGCAGTGAGGGGCCGGGTACCCTTCAGTACTTC. Translation gives CASSEGPGTLQYF.

The rearrangement links TRBV29-1 to TRBJ2-1, with a weak D call TRBD1 (6 bases). Germline V CDR1 and CDR2: SQVTM, ANQGSEA. The CDR3 runs to 15 residues. With 4 bases removed from V and 0 bases from J, the gap between germline ends came to 13 bases. CDR3: CSVGGGGSSYNEQFF. DNA of the CDR3: TGCAGCGTTGGAGGGGGTGGGAGCTCCTACAATGAGCAGTTCTTC.

This rearrangement joins TRBV10-3 to TRBJ1-5; possible D gene TRBD1, 5 bases. Trimming cost V 4 bases and J 2 bases, with 15 bases left between them. The germline CDR1 and CDR2 sequences are ENHRY and SYGVKD. This CDR3 region has 16 residues. The CDR3, as DNA: TGTGCCATCAGTGCGGGGCCCGGCGGGGGCAATCAGCCCCAGCATTTT. Its translation is CAISAGPGGGNQPQHF.

A word on this clone: This same CDR3 is encoded by further DNA sequences in the sample. This chain links TRBV6-6 with TRBJ1-2; TRBD1 matches at 10 bases. Germline CDR1 reads MNHNY; CDR2 reads SVGAGI (reference sequence). V shed 4 bases and J 4 bases; nucleotides not matched to a gene: 0. This CDR3 region has 13 residues. This CDR3 is CASSWDRGYGYTF. CDR3 in DNA: TGTGCCAGCAGTTGGGACAGGGGCTATGGCTACACCTTC.

V gene TRBV28 combines with J gene TRBJ1-2, with 7 bases that match TRBD1. The germline CDR1 and CDR2 sequences are MDHEN and SYDVKM. Losses at the gene ends were 6 bases for V and 5 bases for J; bases not matched to a gene: 6. The CDR3 has 13 residues. CDR3 protein: CASRGGTVYGYTF. CDR3 DNA sequence: TGTGCCAGCAGGGGGGGGACAGTTTATGGCTACACCTTC.

The CDR3 nucleotides are TGTGCCAGTAGGCAATCTGGGGCCAACGTCCTGACTTTC. Translating it yields CASRQSGANVLTF. The chain uses TRBV19 and TRBJ2-6; D gene uncertain. This CDR3 has 13 amino acids. The germline V and J ends were trimmed by 6 bases and 1 base, with 4 bases remaining between them. The germline CDR1 and CDR2 sequences are LNHDA and SQIVND (reference sequence). The full variable domain, its missing parts supplied by reference TRBV19 and TRBJ2-6, is DGGITQSPKYLFRKEGQNVTLSCEQNLNHDAMYWYRQDPGQGLRLIYYSQIVNDFQKGDIAEGYSVSREKKESFPLTVTSAQKNPTAFYLCASRQSGANVLTFGAGSRLTVL.

The chain couples TRBV5-1 to TRBJ1-5; D unclear. There are 13 residues in the CDR3. Germline lookup yields CDR1 SGHRS and CDR2 YFSETQ. V was cut by 0 bases and J by 7 bases, with 8 bases left in between. CDR3 bases: TGCGCCAGCAGCTTGGATGGTGAGCAGCCCCAGCATTTT. Its protein product is CASSLDGEQPQHF.

CDR3 DNA: TGCGCCAGCAGCCAAGACAACCTCAGGGGGCCTAACACTTATTCCTACGAGCAGTACTTC. Its protein is CASSQDNLRGPNTYSYEQYF. V usage is TRBV4-1 and J usage is TRBJ2-7; 8 bases fit TRBD1. V gave up 0 bases and J gave up 1 base; unmatched junction bases: 17. The CDR3 runs 20 residues. CDR1 and CDR2 from the germline V gene are MGHRA and YSYEKL.

This clone was counted once. This chain connects TRBV19 to TRBJ2-1; TRBD2 agrees at 8 bases. Germline loops: CDR1 LNHDA, CDR2 SQIVND (reference sequence). This CDR3 is built from 15 residues. V lost 3 bases and J lost 3; bases outside the gene matches: 4. The CDR3 is CASSMSGSGYNEQFF. CDR3 in DNA: TGTGCCAGTAGTATGAGCGGGAGTGGCTACAATGAGCAGTTCTTC.

The chain joins TRBV15 to TRBJ2-5, with a tentative D call TRBD1 (6 bases). V shed 0 bases and J shed 5 bases, with 16 bases lying between them. The CDR3 runs to 16 residues. Germline CDR1 is LNHNV and CDR2 is YYDKDF (reference sequence). CDR3 nucleotide sequence: TGTGCCACCAGCAGAGATGTAGGCAGGGGATGGGAGACCCAGTACTTC. This gives the protein CATSRDVGRGWETQYF.

V usage is TRBV5-1 and J usage is TRBJ2-1; unclear D gene. Germline assignment: CDR1 SGHRS and CDR2 YFSETQ. The CDR3 has 14 amino acids. Trimming shortened V by 4 bases and J by 7 bases, and 15 bases separated the two germline ends. CDR3 DNA: TGCGCCAGCAGCCCCCGCTGGTTTGGTAATGAGCAGTTCTTC. It encodes CASSPRWFGNEQFF.

The gene calls are TRBV2 and TRBJ2-1; D gene unclear. Germline loops: CDR1 SNHLY, CDR2 FYNNEI. V lost 3 bases and J lost 1, with 4 bases in between. The CDR3 runs 13 residues. As DNA, the CDR3 is TGTGCCAGCAGTGACCTTTCCTACAATGAGCAGTTCTTC. Translated: CASSDLSYNEQFF.

This sequence joins TRBV18 and TRBJ2-5; TRBD2 aligns across 9 bases. The CDR3 runs to 17 residues. The germline gives CDR1 KGHSH, CDR2 LQKENI. Germline trimming cut 2 bases from V and 5 bases from J; bases unmatched to any gene: 12. The CDR3 loop reads CASSPGDSGSGRETQYF. In DNA, the CDR3 is TGTGCCAGCTCACCAGGGGATAGCGGGAGTGGCAGGGAGACCCAGTACTTC.

This clone appeared once. This rearrangement joins TRBV5-1 to TRBJ2-1; 7 positions match TRBD2. The CDR3 is 16 amino acids. V dropped 0 bases and J dropped 4; count of bases not matched to a gene: 7. The germline V gene encodes CDR1 SGHRS and CDR2 YFSETQ. The DNA of the CDR3 is TGCGCCAGCAGCTTGGTAACTAGCGACATTTACAATGAGCAGTTCTTC. Protein: CASSLVTSDIYNEQFF. The full variable domain, in which reference TRBV5-1 and TRBJ2-1 provide the parts outside the CDR3, is KAGVTQTPRYLIKTRGQQVTLSCSPISGHRSVSWYQQTPGQGLQFLFEYFSETQRNKGNFPGRFSGRQFSNSRSEMNVSTLELGDSALYLCASSLVTSDIYNEQFFGPGTRLTVL.